These 18 T cell receptor beta chains share one sample of origin, sequenced in a study of identical twins. One entry per CDR3 protein, called by TCRdb with MiXCR from the 5' RACE reads. The sample has 750,000 to 950,000 distinct CDR3 sequences, approximately 13% seen once. This sample also belongs to another study, concerning yellow fever vaccine responses in identical twins.

Input material: PBMCs. The receptors stem from a young woman in good health.

The V gene is TRBV4-2, the J gene TRBJ2-1; 14 positions match TRBD2. Germline V gives CDR1 LGHNA, CDR2 YNFKEQ. The CDR3 is made up of 15 amino acids. Trimming at V came to 2 bases and at J to 10 bases, leaving 4 bases not matched to a gene. CDR3 coding DNA: TGTGCCAGCAGCCAACCCCGACTAGCGGGAGGGGAGCAGTTCTTC. As protein: CASSQPRLAGGEQFF.

This chain joins TRBV9 and TRBJ2-3; D gene unclear. Germline V gene sequence: CDR1 SGDLS, CDR2 YYNGEE. CDR3 length equals 14 residues. Trimming cost V 0 bases and J 2 bases, with 7 bases left between them. Here the CDR3 reads CASSVEDYTDTQYF. The CDR3 DNA reads TGTGCCAGCAGCGTAGAGGATTACACAGATACGCAGTATTTT.

The J gene is TRBJ2-7, the V gene TRBV10-3; D might be TRBD2 (6 bases). CDR3 length: 15 residues. Looked up from germline, CDR1 is ENHRY and CDR2 is SYGVKD. The V gene lost 5 bases and the J gene lost 7 bases, with 21 bases spanning the gap. The CDR3 bases are TGTGCCATCAGTCAATCCGGGAGCTCGGCCTTGGAGCAGTACTTC. Its translation: CAISQSGSSALEQYF.

The chain is built from TRBV12-3 or TRBV12-4 and TRBJ2-1, with 14 bases that match TRBD2. The trim removed 6 bases at V and 12 bases at J, leaving 4 bases unmatched. The CDR3 has 13 residues. CDR3 nucleotide sequence: TGTGCCAGCAGACCCGGGACTAGCGGGAGGCAGTTCTTC. This translates into CASRPGTSGRQFF.

This clonotype was counted between two and nine times. This chain links TRBV20-1 with TRBJ1-5; TRBD1 is a possible D gene (6 bases). Germline lookup yields CDR1 DFQATT and CDR2 SNEGSKA (reference sequence). V gave up 0 bases and J gave up 0 bases, with 9 bases separating them. This CDR3 has 15 residues. The CDR3 DNA reads TGCAGTGCTAGAGACGACAGGAGTAGCAATCAGCCCCAGCATTTT. Translation: CSARDDRSSNQPQHF.

The rearrangement joins TRBV3-1 to TRBJ2-1; D may be TRBD1 or TRBD2 (5 bases each). Looked up from germline, CDR1 is LGHDT and CDR2 is YNNKEL (reference sequence). The CDR3 consists of 18 residues. V lost 1 base and J 0 bases, leaving 16 bases between the germline ends. The CDR3 DNA reads TGTGCCAGCAGCCAAGGTTTAGAGGGGCCGAGCTCCTACAATGAGCAGTTCTTC. Protein sequence: CASSQGLEGPSSYNEQFF.

This clonotype was counted only a few times. The genes are TRBV4-1 and TRBJ2-7; D remains unclear. Per germline, CDR1 MGHRA and CDR2 YSYEKL. This CDR3 spans 16 amino acids. The ends were cut back, 0 bases at V and 0 bases at J, with 12 bases in the middle. The DNA of the CDR3 is TGCGCCAGCAGCCAAGAATCCATGGGCCTCTCCTACGAGCAGTACTTC. Protein sequence: CASSQESMGLSYEQYF.

The genes are TRBV3-1 and TRBJ2-1; 7 bases agree with TRBD2. V shed 8 bases and J 4 bases; nucleotides not matched to a gene: 8. The CDR3 has 14 residues. The V gene's germline CDR1 is LGHDT and CDR2 YNNKEL (reference sequence). CDR3: CASGRLAAYNEQFF. The CDR3 nucleotides are TGTGCCAGCGGCCGGCTAGCGGCTTACAATGAGCAGTTCTTC.

This clonotype was recorded a few times. V is TRBV2 and J is TRBJ2-1; D ambiguous. The V and J ends lost 6 bases and 0 bases respectively, with 9 bases between them. The CDR3 loop spans 14 amino acids. From germline, CDR1 is SNHLY and CDR2 FYNNEI. DNA for the CDR3: TGTGCCAGCAGACTTCCTAGCTCCTACAATGAGCAGTTCTTC. This sequence encodes CASRLPSSYNEQFF.

About this clonotype itself: The conserved phenylalanine or tryptophan is not found at the CDR3 terminus, so this likely reflects a read error. The chain has TRBV18 and TRBJ2-7, with a weak D call TRBD1 (7 bases). The CDR3 sequence is 13 residues long. V was trimmed by 3 bases and J by 3 bases, leaving 9 bases between them. Germline V CDR1 and CDR2: KGHSH, LQKENI. The CDR3 reads CASSPQGGYEQYI. CDR3 sequence (DNA): TGTGCCAGCTCACCTCAGGGGGGCTACGAGCAGTACATC.

This clonotype was seen a few times. The chain carries TRBV7-2 and TRBJ2-6; D is undetermined. The CDR3 spans 16 residues. Trimming took 4 bases from V and 1 from J, leaving 11 bases between them. Per germline, CDR1 SGHTA and CDR2 FQGNSA. This CDR3 reads CASSSKRDSGANVLTF. The CDR3 DNA reads TGTGCCAGCAGCTCGAAACGCGATTCTGGGGCCAACGTCCTGACTTTC.

The chain combines TRBV25-1 with TRBJ2-2; D not resolved. V shed 2 bases and J shed 3 bases, with 10 bases lying between them. Germline loops: CDR1 MGHDK, CDR2 SYGVNS. The CDR3 is 15 amino acids. The CDR3 loop reads CASSESRAYTGELFF. The CDR3 DNA reads as TGTGCCAGCAGTGAAAGTAGGGCGTACACCGGGGAGCTGTTTTTT.

CDR3 nucleotides: TGTGCCAGCAGCACCGACGGAGATGAGCAGTTCTTC. Translated, it gives CASSTDGDEQFF. The V call is TRBV12-3 or TRBV12-4, the J call TRBJ2-1; D is uncertain. The CDR3 has 12 residues. Trimming removed 6 bases at V and 8 bases at J, with 11 bases between.

V is TRBV7-9 and J is TRBJ2-1, with 9 nucleotides matching TRBD1. The CDR3 spans 15 residues. After removal of 4 bases from V and 5 bases from J, the junction contained 6 bases not matched to a gene. CDR1 is SEHNR, CDR2 FQNEAQ, per germline (reference sequence). In DNA form, the CDR3 reads TGTGCCAGCAGCTCCGCGGGACAGGGTAACAATGAGCAGTTCTTC. This codes for CASSSAGQGNNEQFF. Based on the CDR3 plus reference TRBV7-9 and TRBJ2-1, the full variable domain is DTGVSQNPRHKITKRGQNVTFRCDPISEHNRLYWYRQTLGQGPEFLTYFQNEAQLEKSRLLSDRFSAERPKGSFSTLEIQRTEQGDSAMYLCASSSAGQGNNEQFFGPGTRLTVL.

This clonotype was detected a few times. V and J are TRBV6-5 and TRBJ2-3, with 8 nucleotides matching TRBD2. The V gene end was trimmed by 2 bases and the J gene end by 4 bases; junction bases not matched to a gene: 8. There are 16 residues in the CDR3. Germline CDR1 MNHEY, CDR2 SVGAGI. DNA for the CDR3: TGTGCCAGCAGTTACGAGCGGGGGCCTCCTTCAGATACGCAGTATTTT. Protein: CASSYERGPPSDTQYF.

The chain carries TRBV14 and TRBJ2-2, with 9 bases matching TRBD2. Germline trimming cut 2 bases from V and 6 bases from J; bases unmatched to any gene: 7. CDR1 is SGHDN and CDR2 is FVKESK in the germline V gene. The CDR3 spans 16 residues. CDR3 in DNA: TGTGCCAGCAGCCAATTAGCGGGAGTTCGCTCCGGGGAGCTGTTTTTT. Protein: CASSQLAGVRSGELFF.

The gene calls are TRBV5-1 and TRBJ2-5; D possibly corresponds to TRBD1 (8 bases). Germline V gene sequence: CDR1 SGHRS, CDR2 YFSETQ. This CDR3 comprises 17 residues. Trimming shortened V by 4 bases and J by 4 bases, and 23 bases separated the two germline ends. For the CDR3, the DNA is TGCGCCAGCAGCAGGGAGGGCAGGACAGGGTCATCAGAGACCCAGTACTTC. Its protein is CASSREGRTGSSETQYF.

V gene TRBV28 combines with J gene TRBJ2-5; 9 nucleotides match TRBD2. Germline V CDR1 and CDR2: MDHEN, SYDVKM. Trimming removed 6 bases from V and 5 bases from J; junction bases left unmatched: 16. This CDR3 spans 17 amino acids. CDR3 coding DNA: TGTGCCAGCAGCCTGAGGGGTAGCGGGAGTTTGTGGGAGACCCAGTACTTC. Its protein product is CASSLRGSGSLWETQYF.